The 25 T cell receptor beta chains presented below share a single source sample, sequenced in a study of T cell responses to AZD1222 COVID-19 vaccine. The table came from immunoSEQ multiplex PCR; TCRdb's copy has only in-frame clones and leaves some out. The data show fewer than 100,000 clones, with 90% seen just once and 8.4% held by the top ten. The sequences come from peripheral blood, collected on day 0 of AZD1222 vaccination. The receptor source for this set is an adult in good health.

The V gene is TRBV5-6, the J gene TRBJ2-1; 7 bases agree with TRBD2. Germline V gene data show CDR1 as SGHDT and CDR2 as YYEEEE. The CDR3 covers 13 residues. V lost 4 bases and J lost 7; bases outside the gene matches: 5. CDR3 sequence: CASSVGLGNEQFF. Here the CDR3 DNA reads TGTGCCAGCAGCGTAGGACTAGGGAATGAGCAGTTCTTC.

The chain recombines TRBV18 with TRBJ2-1; 7 bases map to TRBD2. Germline V gene lookup returns CDR1 KGHSH and CDR2 LQKENI. CDR3 length: 15 residues. Germline trimming cut 1 base from V and 5 bases from J; bases unmatched to any gene: 5. The CDR3: CASSPQAGENNEQFF. The DNA for the CDR3 is TGTGCCAGCTCACCACAGGCGGGGGAAAACAATGAGCAGTTCTTC.

The rearrangement uses TRBV4-3 and TRBJ2-1; 12 nucleotides agree with TRBD2. Losses at the gene ends were 0 bases for V and 7 bases for J; bases not matched to a gene: 10. Germline-derived CDR1 and CDR2 are LGHNA and YSLEER. This CDR3 spans 18 amino acids. Here the CDR3 reads CASSQDAGLAGPANEQFF. The CDR3 region has the DNA TGCGCCAGCAGCCAAGATGCGGGACTAGCGGGCCCAGCAAATGAGCAGTTCTTC.

The chain employs TRBV25-1 and TRBJ1-3; the D is unclear. CDR3 length: 15 residues. Trimming took off 1 base at V and 7 bases at J, with 14 bases between the two ends. Per the germline V gene, CDR1 is MGHDK and CDR2 is SYGVNS. In DNA form, the CDR3 reads TGTGCCAGCAGTGAATCTGACCTTTACGGGAACACCATATATTTT. This sequence encodes CASSESDLYGNTIYF.

The chain carries TRBV5-4 and TRBJ1-6, with 7 bases fitting TRBD1. Germline CDR1 reads SGHNT; CDR2 reads YYREEE (reference sequence). The CDR3 consists of 15 residues. J was trimmed by 5 bases and V by 4 bases; bases with no gene match: 6. The CDR3 reads CASSLRDRHNSPLHF. The CDR3 region has the DNA TGTGCCAGCAGCCTCCGGGACAGACATAATTCACCCCTCCACTTT.

The chain employs TRBV11-2 and TRBJ2-1; D unresolved. The germline V gene encodes CDR1 SGHAT and CDR2 FQNNGV. V was cut by 6 bases and J by 7 bases, with 16 bases left in between. The CDR3 is 14 amino acids. As DNA, the CDR3 is TGTGCCAGCAGACCACCGGGCCGTCAAAATGAGCAGTTCTTC. Translation: CASRPPGRQNEQFF.

The chain has TRBV5-4 and TRBJ1-1; D is undetermined. The germline V gene encodes CDR1 SGHNT and CDR2 YYREEE (reference sequence). This CDR3 comprises 14 residues. V was trimmed by 0 bases and J by 4 bases, leaving 10 bases between them. CDR3 loop: CASSLGHRGTEAFF. CDR3 in DNA: TGTGCCAGCAGCTTGGGTCACCGTGGCACTGAAGCTTTCTTT.

This clone appeared a single time. This chain connects TRBV2 to TRBJ2-2, with 8 bases aligning to TRBD2. CDR3 size: 14 residues. From germline, CDR1 is SNHLY and CDR2 FYNNEI. Unmatched junction bases numbered 1, after V lost 7 bases and J lost 0 bases. This chain's CDR3 is CASIAGTNTGELFF. The CDR3 region has the DNA TGTGCCAGCATAGCGGGGACGAACACCGGGGAGCTGTTTTTT.

This chain links TRBV3-1 (or the pseudogene TRBV3-2) with TRBJ2-1; D remains ambiguous. CDR1 and CDR2 from the germline V gene are LGHDT and YNNKEL (reference sequence). Trimming cost V 0 bases and J 2 bases, with 8 bases left between them. This CDR3 is 15 amino acids long. The CDR3 reads CASSQESFPYNEQFF. CDR3 bases: TGTGCCAGCAGCCAAGAGTCATTTCCCTACAATGAGCAGTTCTTC.

This clone was picked up a small number of times. J is TRBJ1-2 and V is TRBV7-9; D ambiguous. The CDR3 is 14 residues long. The V end was cut by 1 base, the J end by 4 bases, with 10 bases between. Germline V lookup: CDR1 SEHNR, CDR2 FQNEAQ (reference sequence). The CDR3 reads CASSLDTIGYGYTF. In DNA form, the CDR3 reads TGTGCCAGCAGCTTAGATACGATAGGCTATGGCTACACCTTC.

CDR3 sequence reads: CSVRGQGYGYTF. As DNA, the CDR3 is TGCAGCGTTCGTGGACAGGGCTATGGCTACACCTTC. The rearrangement joins TRBV29-1 to TRBJ1-2, with 8 bases matching TRBD1. The germline CDR1 and CDR2 sequences are SQVTM and ANQGSEA. The length of the CDR3 is 12 residues. The junction had 3 bases not matched to a gene; V was cut back by 5 bases and J by 4 bases. Drawing the rest from reference TRBV29-1 and TRBJ1-2, the complete variable domain is SAVISQKPSRDICQRGTSLTIQCQVDSQVTMMFWYRQQPGQSLTLIATANQGSEATYESGFVIDKFPISRPNLTFSTLTVSNMSPEDSSIYLCSVRGQGYGYTFGSGTRLTVV.

The chain couples TRBV5-6 to TRBJ1-3; a weak D match, TRBD1 (6 bases). Trimming took off 7 bases at V and 2 bases at J, with 16 bases between the two ends. This CDR3 has 15 residues. Germline CDR1 is SGHDT and CDR2 is YYEEEE. In DNA form, the CDR3 reads TGTGCCAGCGCACTAGAGGGGGGGCCTGGAAACACCATATATTTT. The encoded protein is CASALEGGPGNTIYF.

The rearrangement joins TRBV6-2 or TRBV6-3 to TRBJ1-1, with D maybe TRBD1 (5 bases). This CDR3 has 16 residues. Germline CDR1 and CDR2: MNHEY and SVGEGT. Between the trimmed V and J ends, which lost 5 bases and 4 bases, there was a span of 20 bases. In DNA form, the CDR3 reads TGTGCCAGCAGTCCCGGGGGAGCCAGGGCCGGCACTGAAGCTTTCTTT. Its protein product is CASSPGGARAGTEAFF.

The sample holds one count of this clone. V and J are TRBV4-2 and TRBJ2-3; 12 nucleotides match TRBD2. CDR1 and CDR2 from the germline V gene are LGHNA and YNFKEQ. V was pared by 1 base and J by 4 bases, with 3 bases of the junction left unmatched. This CDR3 has 16 residues. CDR3 in amino acids: CASSQVLAGGPDTQYF. The CDR3 DNA reads TGTGCCAGCAGCCAAGTCCTAGCGGGGGGGCCAGATACGCAGTATTTT.

The genes are TRBV3-1 (or the pseudogene TRBV3-2) and TRBJ2-1; tentatively, D is TRBD1 or TRBD2 (5 bases each). Germline lookup yields CDR1 LGHDT and CDR2 YNNKEL (reference sequence). The V end was cut by 5 bases, the J end by 13 bases, with 12 bases between. This CDR3 has 11 amino acids. CDR3: CASSTRGGQFF. The CDR3 DNA is TGTGCCAGCAGCACGAGGGGCGGCCAGTTCTTC.

The chain combines TRBV6-2 or TRBV6-3 with TRBJ1-2; D might be TRBD1 (5 bases). The ends were cut back, 8 bases at V and 5 bases at J, with 21 bases in the middle. Per germline, CDR1 MNHEY and CDR2 SVGEGT. The CDR3 length is 15 residues. CDR3 nucleotide sequence: TGTGCCAGCCGCCGGGACTCCCGAATGGTTTATGGCTACACCTTC. Amino acids: CASRRDSRMVYGYTF.

The V call is TRBV2, the J call TRBJ1-5, with D tentatively TRBD1 (5 bases). The CDR3 sequence is 14 residues long. The germline V gene has CDR1 SNHLY and CDR2 FYNNEI. V was trimmed by 5 bases and J by 5 bases, leaving 13 bases between them. Here the CDR3 reads CASSPTGGDQPQHF. DNA of the CDR3: TGTGCCAGCAGTCCCACAGGTGGGGATCAGCCCCAGCATTTT. Together with reference TRBV2 and TRBJ1-5, the CDR3 gives the full variable domain: EPEVTQTPSHQVTQMGQEVILRCVPISNHLYFYWYRQILGQKVEFLVSFYNNEISEKSEIFDDQFSVERPDGSNFTLKIRSTKLEDSAMYFCASSPTGGDQPQHFGDGTRLSIL.

The chain carries TRBV5-6 and TRBJ2-7, with D possibly matching TRBD1 (5 bases). CDR1 SGHDT and CDR2 YYEEEE come from the germline V gene. The CDR3 is made up of 17 amino acids. The germline V and J ends were trimmed by 0 bases and 1 base, with 17 bases remaining between them. This CDR3 reads CASSLGLTGDMSYEQYF. The CDR3, as DNA: TGTGCCAGCAGCTTGGGCCTTACAGGAGATATGTCCTACGAGCAGTACTTC.

The chain employs TRBV5-1 and TRBJ2-2; 12 bases fit TRBD2. Germline V gives CDR1 SGHRS, CDR2 YFSETQ. V was clipped by 0 bases and J by 1 base; unmatched bases: 1. The CDR3 loop spans 17 amino acids. CDR3 nucleotide sequence: TGCGCCAGCAGCTTGGAACTAGCGGGGGGGAACACCGGGGAGCTGTTTTTT. The encoded protein is CASSLELAGGNTGELFF.

In this sample, this clone turned up once. J is TRBJ2-7 and V is TRBV4-1; unclear D gene. The CDR3 has 16 amino acids. Deletions cut 2 bases from V and 3 bases from J, with 17 bases between. Germline V gene data show CDR1 as MGHRA and CDR2 as YSYEKL. The CDR3 here is CASSQSRTSDYYEQYF. The CDR3 bases are TGCGCCAGCAGCCAAAGCAGGACGTCCGATTACTACGAGCAGTACTTC.

The chain has TRBV19 and TRBJ1-1; D is uncertain. V lost 7 bases and J lost 4, with 22 bases in between. The CDR3 sequence is 16 residues long. Germline CDR1 is LNHDA and CDR2 is SQIVND (reference sequence). Written as DNA, the CDR3 is TGTGCCAGTACCCCCCAGAGGGTCCGGGCCGGCACTGAAGCTTTCTTT. Protein sequence: CASTPQRVRAGTEAFF.

This chain connects TRBV15 to TRBJ1-5; the D is unclear. V was clipped by 6 bases and J by 0 bases, with 9 bases between them. There are 14 residues in the CDR3. Germline values: CDR1 LNHNV, CDR2 YYDKDF (reference sequence). The CDR3 DNA reads as TGTGCCACCAGTAGGGTCTATAGCAATCAGCCCCAGCATTTT. Protein product: CATSRVYSNQPQHF.

The V gene is TRBV6-5, the J gene TRBJ2-1; 7 bases line up with TRBD1. The ends lost 6 bases at V and 4 bases at J; junction bases unmatched: 6. Germline loops: CDR1 MNHEY, CDR2 SVGAGI. The CDR3 runs to 14 residues. CDR3 region: CASRITRGYNEQFF. The CDR3, as DNA: TGTGCCAGCAGAATTACCAGGGGGTACAATGAGCAGTTCTTC.

The chain combines TRBV18 with TRBJ1-1; maybe TRBD1 (5 bases). Between the trimmed V and J ends, which lost 4 bases and 3 bases, there was a span of 18 bases. CDR3 length: 16 residues. The germline V gene encodes CDR1 KGHSH and CDR2 LQKENI. CDR3 sequence (DNA): TGTGCCAGCTCACTTTTTGTGGGGCTGGGGGACACTGAAGCTTTCTTT. Its protein is CASSLFVGLGDTEAFF.

V is TRBV28 and J is TRBJ2-7; D uncertain. Looked up from germline, CDR1 is MDHEN and CDR2 is SYDVKM. Trimming pared 3 bases from V and 2 bases from J, leaving 8 bases between. The CDR3 has 13 amino acids. The CDR3 nucleotides read TGTGCCAGCAGTTTGGGGAACCCCTACGAGCAGTACTTC. Encoded protein: CASSLGNPYEQYF.